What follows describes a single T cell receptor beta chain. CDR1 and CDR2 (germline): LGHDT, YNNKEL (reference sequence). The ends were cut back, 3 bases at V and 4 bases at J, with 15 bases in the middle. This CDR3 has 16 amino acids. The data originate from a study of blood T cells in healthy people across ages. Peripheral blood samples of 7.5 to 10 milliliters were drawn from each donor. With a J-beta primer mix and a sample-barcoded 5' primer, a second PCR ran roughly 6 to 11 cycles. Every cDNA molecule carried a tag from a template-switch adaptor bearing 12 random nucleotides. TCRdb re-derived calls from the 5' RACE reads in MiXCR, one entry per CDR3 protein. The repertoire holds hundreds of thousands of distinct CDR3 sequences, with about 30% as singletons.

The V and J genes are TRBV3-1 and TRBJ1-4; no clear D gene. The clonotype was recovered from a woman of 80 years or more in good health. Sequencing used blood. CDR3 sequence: CASSHSPAGVNEKLFF. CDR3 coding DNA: TGTGCCAGCAGCCATTCCCCCGCAGGAGTTAATGAAAAACTGTTTTTT. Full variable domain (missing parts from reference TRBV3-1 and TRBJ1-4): DTAVSQTPKYLVTQMGNDKSIKCEQNLGHDTMYWYKQDSKKFLKIMFSYNNKELIINETVPNRFSPKSPDKAHLNLHINSLELGDSAVYFCASSHSPAGVNEKLFFGSGTQLSVL.